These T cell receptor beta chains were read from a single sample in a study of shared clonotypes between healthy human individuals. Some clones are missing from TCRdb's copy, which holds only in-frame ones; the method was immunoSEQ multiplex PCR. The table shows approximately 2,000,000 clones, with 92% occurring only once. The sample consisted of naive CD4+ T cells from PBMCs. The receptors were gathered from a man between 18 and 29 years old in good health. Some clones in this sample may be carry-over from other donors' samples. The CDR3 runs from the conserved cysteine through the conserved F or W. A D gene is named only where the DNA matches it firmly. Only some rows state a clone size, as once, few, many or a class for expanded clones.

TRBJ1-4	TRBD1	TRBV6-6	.	TGTGCCAGCAGTTACTCGAAGAGGGGGCTTGATGAAAAACTGTTTTTT	CASSYSKRGLDEKLFF
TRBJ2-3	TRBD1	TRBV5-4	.	TGTGCCAGCAGCTCCCGGGACAGATTCACAGATACGCAGTATTTT	CASSSRDRFTDTQYF
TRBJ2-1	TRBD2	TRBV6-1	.	TGTGCCAGCAGTGCGACTAGCGGGAGGGGGAGGCCCTACAATGAGCAGTTCTTC	CASSATSGRGRPYNEQFF
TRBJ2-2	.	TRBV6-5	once	TGTGCCAGCAGTTACTCGAGATGGGGAGGGGAGCTGTTTTTT	CASSYSRWGGELFF
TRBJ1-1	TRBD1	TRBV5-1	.	TGCGCCAGCAGGGGGGACAGTCCAAACACTGAAGCTTTCTTT	CASRGDSPNTEAFF
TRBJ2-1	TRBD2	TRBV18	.	TGTGCCAGCTCACCCGGGGGGGATGAGCAGTTCTTC	CASSPGGDEQFF
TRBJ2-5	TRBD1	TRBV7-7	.	TGTGCCAGCAGCCCGTTAGACAGGGATCAAGAGACCCAGTACTTC	CASSPLDRDQETQYF
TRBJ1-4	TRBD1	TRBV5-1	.	TGCGCCAGCAGCCCGAGACAGGGACATAATGAAAAACTGTTTTTT	CASSPRQGHNEKLFF
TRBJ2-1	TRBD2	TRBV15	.	TGTGCCACCGAAAGGCGGGGGGGGCCCCAGTTCTTC	CATERRGGPQFF
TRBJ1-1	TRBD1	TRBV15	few	TGTGCCACCAGCAGACCGGGACAGGGAACCCTATTT	CATSRPGQGTLF
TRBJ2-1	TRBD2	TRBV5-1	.	TGCGCCAGCAGATCCCTGACTAGCGCAGAGGTAGGTGAGCAGTTCTTC	CASRSLTSAEVGEQFF
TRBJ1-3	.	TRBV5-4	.	TGTGCCAGCAGCTCGACCGGGACCTTCTCTGGAAACACCATATATTTT	CASSSTGTFSGNTIYF
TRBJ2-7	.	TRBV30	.	TGTGCCTGGAGTGTACTAGGCTCCTACGAGCAGTACTTC	CAWSVLGSYEQYF
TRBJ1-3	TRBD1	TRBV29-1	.	TGCAGCGTTGAACCTCGGGACAGGTCCTCTGGAAACACCATATATTTT	CSVEPRDRSSGNTIYF
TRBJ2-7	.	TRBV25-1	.	TGTGCCAGCAGTGTGGGGGGACTCTACGAGCAGTACTTC	CASSVGGLYEQYF
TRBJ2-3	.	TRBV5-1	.	TGCGCCAGCAGCTTTCCTAGCACAGATACGCAGTATTTT	CASSFPSTDTQYF
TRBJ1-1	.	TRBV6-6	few	TGTGCCAGCAGTTACACGAGAGAAGCTTTCTTT	CASSYTREAFF
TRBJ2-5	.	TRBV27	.	TGTGCCAGCCGAGGAGTAGAGACCCAGTACTTC	CASRGVETQYF
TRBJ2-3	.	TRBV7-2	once	TGTGCCAGCAGCGACACAGATACGCAGTATTTT	CASSDTDTQYF
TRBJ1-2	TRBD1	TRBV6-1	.	TGTGCCAGCAGTGTCTCCGGGACAGGGATGCGCAACTATGGCTACACCTTC	CASSVSGTGMRNYGYTF
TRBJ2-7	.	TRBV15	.	TGTGCCACCAGCAGAGCCAGGGTTGGGGAGCAGTACTTC	CATSRARVGEQYF
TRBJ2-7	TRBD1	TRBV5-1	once	TGCGCCAGCAGCCTCGGGACAGCGGTCACCTACGAGCAGTACTTC	CASSLGTAVTYEQYF
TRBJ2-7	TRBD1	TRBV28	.	TGTGCCAGCAGACGACAGGGTTCAACCTACGAGCAGTACTTC	CASRRQGSTYEQYF